The 14 T cell receptor beta chains below all came from one sample that was sequenced in a study of tumor and adjacent non-tumor tissue in lung cancer. The template was RNA from unsorted bulk tissue. This non-tumor lung sample came from over 3 cm beyond the tumor edge. The library came from three nested PCR rounds adapted from ARM-PCR protocols. Each CDR3 protein is one row after TCRdb ran MiXCR on the multiplex PCR reads. This table holds more than 55,000 distinct CDR3 sequences, 76% found once. The source material was distant non-tumor lung tissue. Receptor source: a man aged 55 to 70 with non-small cell lung cancer.

Of note for this clonotype: In this CDR3 the conserved last residue, phenylalanine or tryptophan, is missing, so a read error is likely. The chain recombines TRBV30 with TRBJ2-4; 7 bases match TRBD2. V lost 4 bases to trimming and J lost 0 bases; unmatched junction nucleotides: 6. Germline lookup yields CDR1 GTSNPN and CDR2 SVGIG (reference sequence). This CDR3 contains 15 residues. CDR3 sequence (DNA): TGTGCCTGGACGCGCCGCGGGGGAGCCAAAAACATTCAGTACTCC. Translation gives CAWTRRGGAKNIQYS.

Details on this clonotype: The junction departs from the called germline gene at one end, perhaps through a read error. The chain links TRBV5-4 to TRBJ2-7, with a tentative D call TRBD1 (5 bases). CDR1 and CDR2 from the germline V gene are SGHNT and YYREEE (reference sequence). The CDR3 runs to 12 residues. CDR3 nucleotide sequence: TGTGCCAACAGCTGGGGCGGCTACGAGCAGTATTTC. This translates into CANSWGGYEQYF.

The rearrangement uses TRBV5-4 and TRBJ2-7, with D possibly matching TRBD2 (6 bases). Trimming stripped 3 bases from V and 3 bases from J, with 7 bases between. The length of the CDR3 is 12 residues. Germline loops: CDR1 SGHNT, CDR2 YYREEE (reference sequence). Written as DNA, the CDR3 is TGTGCCAGCAGCTGGGGGGACTACGAGCAGTACTTC. It is translated as CASSWGDYEQYF.

This clonotype was seen a single time. The chain carries TRBV7-9 and TRBJ2-3; D gene unclear. CDR1 is SEHNR and CDR2 is FQNEAQ in the germline V gene (reference sequence). The CDR3 totals 14 residues. V was cut by 7 bases and J by 7 bases, with 18 bases left in between. CDR3: CASNPRTDENTQYF. Here the CDR3 DNA reads TGTGCCAGCAACCCCCGAACCGATGAAAATACGCAGTATTTT.

Turning to this clonotype: Its ends do not fully match the called genes, so a read error is possible. This chain joins TRBV11-3 and TRBJ2-1; perhaps TRBD2 as D (6 bases). The CDR3 runs to 14 residues. The germline gives CDR1 SGHNT, CDR2 YENEEA. The CDR3 sequence: CASSYGTGGNEQFF. CDR3 sequence (DNA): TGTGCCAGTAGCTATGGGACTGGCGGGAATGAGCAGTTCTTC.

This clonotype is classed as medium-sized. CDR3 protein: CASSLGHLQETQYF. In DNA, the CDR3 is TGTGCCAGCAGTTTAGGGCATTTACAAGAGACCCAGTACTTC. V and J are TRBV12-3 or TRBV12-4 and TRBJ2-5; unclear D gene. V was trimmed by 1 base and J by 2 bases, leaving 8 bases between them. CDR3 size: 14 residues.

Details on this clonotype: The germline gene is not matched at one end of the junction; a read error may be the cause. The chain recombines TRBV13 with TRBJ2-7; possible D gene TRBD1, 5 bases. This CDR3 comprises 15 residues. Germline V gene sequence: CDR1 PRHDT, CDR2 FYEKMQ (reference sequence). The CDR3 nucleotides read TGTGTCAGCAGCACCTGGGCAGGGTCCTCCTACGAGCAGTACTTC. This encodes CVSSTWAGSSYEQYF.

With regard to this clonotype: The junction differs from germline at one of its ends, possibly a read error. The chain uses TRBV11-2 and TRBJ2-5; D remains unclear. The CDR3 loop spans 18 amino acids. CDR1 is SGHAT and CDR2 is FQNNGV in the germline V gene. The CDR3: CANSIVSLKGWRQETQYF. In nucleotides, the CDR3 is TGTGCCAACAGCATAGTCTCCCTGAAAGGGTGGCGGCAAGAGACCCAGTACTTC.

This rearrangement joins TRBV29-1 to TRBJ1-1; TRBD1 agrees at 9 bases. V dropped 7 bases and J dropped 12; count of bases not matched to a gene: 12. CDR1 SQVTM and CDR2 ANQGSEA come from the germline V gene. The CDR3 is 12 amino acids. The CDR3 sequence is CSARGTGTESFF. The CDR3 nucleotides read TGCAGCGCCCGGGGGACAGGGACTGAGTCTTTCTTT. Filled out from reference TRBV29-1 and TRBJ1-1, the complete variable domain reads SAVISQKPSRDICQRGTSLTIQCQVDSQVTMMFWYRQQPGQSLTLIATANQGSEATYESGFVIDKFPISRPNLTFSTLTVSNMSPEDSSIYLCSARGTGTESFFGQGTRLTVV.

Turning to this clonotype: The CDR3 end shows no conserved phenylalanine or tryptophan, and so a read error is likely. The chain carries TRBV5-1 and TRBJ2-5, with D perhaps matching TRBD2 (5 bases). Trimming left V 1 base short and J 2 bases short, with 24 bases between. The CDR3 covers 19 residues. CDR1 is SGHRS and CDR2 is YFSETQ in the germline V gene. In nucleotides, the CDR3 is TGCGCCAGCAGCTTGTATCGCAGAGGGAGAGGCCCAAATCAAGAGACCCAGTACTTA. This codes for CASSLYRRGRGPNQETQYL.

On this clonotype itself: No conserved phenylalanine or tryptophan ends this CDR3, so it is likely a read error. The limits of the CDR3 on the DNA are not certain, so only TCRdb's listed CDR3 is given. The chain recombines TRBV6-6 with TRBJ1-2; TRBD1, the D gene given by the table, was not confirmed from the DNA. CDR1 and CDR2 (germline): MNHNY, SVGAGI (reference sequence). The CDR3 extends over 13 residues, inclusive of both ends. The CDR3: CASSLQDSYGYII.

V gene TRBV11-1 combines with J gene TRBJ2-1; 10 bases line up with TRBD2. J gave up 8 bases and V 0 bases, and 4 bases lay outside the gene matches. CDR1 and CDR2 from the germline V gene are SGHAT and FQDESV (reference sequence). This CDR3 contains 15 residues. This CDR3 reads CASSLAASGSHEQFF. The CDR3 DNA is TGTGCCAGCAGCTTAGCGGCTAGCGGGAGTCATGAGCAGTTCTTC. Full variable domain (missing parts from reference TRBV11-1 and TRBJ2-1): EAEVAQSPRYKITEKSQAVAFWCDPISGHATLYWYRQILGQGPELLVQFQDESVVDDSQLPKDRFSAERLKGVDSTLKIQPAELGDSAMYLCASSLAASGSHEQFFGPGTRLTVL.

About this clonotype: The conserved phenylalanine or tryptophan normally closing the CDR3 is absent here, so this likely arose from a read error. This sequence joins TRBV11-3 and TRBJ2-3; 10 bases line up with TRBD2. The germline V gene encodes CDR1 SGHNT and CDR2 YENEEA. The CDR3 contains 16 residues. Here the CDR3 DNA reads TGTGCCATCAGCCTTGGACTAGCGGATGGCACAGATATGCAGTATTTG. It codes for CAISLGLADGTDMQYL.

In its sample, this clonotype was seen many times. This chain uses TRBV25-1 with TRBJ2-3, with D maybe TRBD1 (6 bases). The CDR3 consists of 13 residues. V lost 8 bases, J lost 2 bases, and 11 bases lay in between. CDR1 is MGHDK and CDR2 is SYGVNS in the germline V gene. CDR3 sequence reads: CASQGLATDTQYF. CDR3 coding DNA: TGTGCCAGCCAGGGGCTAGCCACAGATACGCAGTATTTT.